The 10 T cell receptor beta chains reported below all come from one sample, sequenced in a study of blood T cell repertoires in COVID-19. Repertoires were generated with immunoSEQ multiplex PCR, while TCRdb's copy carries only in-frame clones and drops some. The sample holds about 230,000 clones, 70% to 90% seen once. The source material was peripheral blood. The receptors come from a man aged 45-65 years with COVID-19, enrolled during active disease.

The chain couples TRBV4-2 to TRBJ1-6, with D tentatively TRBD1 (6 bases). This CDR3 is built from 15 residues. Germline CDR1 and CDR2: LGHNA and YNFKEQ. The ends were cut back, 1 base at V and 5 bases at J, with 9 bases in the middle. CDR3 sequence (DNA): TGTGCCAGCAGCCAAGGACAGGTGAATAATTCACCCCTCCACTTT. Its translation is CASSQGQVNNSPLHF.

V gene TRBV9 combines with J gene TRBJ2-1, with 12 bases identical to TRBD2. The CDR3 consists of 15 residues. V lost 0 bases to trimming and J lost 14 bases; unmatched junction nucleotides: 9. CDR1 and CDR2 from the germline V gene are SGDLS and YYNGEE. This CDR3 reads CASSVVHLAGGPKFF. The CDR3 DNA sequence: TGTGCCAGCAGCGTAGTTCATCTAGCGGGAGGGCCGAAGTTCTTC.

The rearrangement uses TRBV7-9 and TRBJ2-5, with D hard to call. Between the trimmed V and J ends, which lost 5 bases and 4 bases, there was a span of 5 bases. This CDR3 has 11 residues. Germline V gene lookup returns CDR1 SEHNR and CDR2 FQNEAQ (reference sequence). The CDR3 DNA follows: TGTGCCAGCAGCCCCGTAGAGACCCAGTACTTC. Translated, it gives CASSPVETQYF. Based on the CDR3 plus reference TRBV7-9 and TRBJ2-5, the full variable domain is DTGVSQNPRHKITKRGQNVTFRCDPISEHNRLYWYRQTLGQGPEFLTYFQNEAQLEKSRLLSDRFSAERPKGSFSTLEIQRTEQGDSAMYLCASSPVETQYFGPGTRLLVL.

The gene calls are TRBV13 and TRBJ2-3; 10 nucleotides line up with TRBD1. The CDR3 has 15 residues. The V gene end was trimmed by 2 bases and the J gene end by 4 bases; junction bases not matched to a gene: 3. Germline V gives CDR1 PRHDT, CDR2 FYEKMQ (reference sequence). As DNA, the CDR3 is TGTGCCAGCAGCTTATATGGGACAGGGGCAGATACGCAGTATTTT. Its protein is CASSLYGTGADTQYF. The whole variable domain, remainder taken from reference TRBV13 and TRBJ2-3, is AAGVIQSPRHLIKEKRETATLKCYPIPRHDTVYWYQQGPGQDPQFLISFYEKMQSDKGSIPDRFSAQQFSDYHSELNMSSLELGDSALYFCASSLYGTGADTQYFGPGTRLTVL.

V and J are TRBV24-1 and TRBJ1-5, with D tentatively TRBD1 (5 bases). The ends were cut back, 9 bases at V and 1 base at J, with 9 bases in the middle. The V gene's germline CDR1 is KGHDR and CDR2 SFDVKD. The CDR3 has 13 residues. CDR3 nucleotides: TGTGCCACCGGACGGGGGAGCAATCAGCCCCAGCATTTT. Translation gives CATGRGSNQPQHF.

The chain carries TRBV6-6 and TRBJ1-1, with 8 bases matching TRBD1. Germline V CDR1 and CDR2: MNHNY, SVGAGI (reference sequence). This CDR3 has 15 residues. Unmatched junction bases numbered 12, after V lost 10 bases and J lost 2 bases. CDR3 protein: CATLVGQGGNTEAFF. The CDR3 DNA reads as TGTGCCACCTTAGTTGGACAGGGCGGTAACACTGAAGCTTTCTTT.

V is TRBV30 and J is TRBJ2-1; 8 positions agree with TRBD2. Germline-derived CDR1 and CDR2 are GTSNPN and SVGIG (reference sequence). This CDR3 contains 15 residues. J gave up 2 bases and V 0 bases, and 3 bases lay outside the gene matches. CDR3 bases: TGTGCCTGGAGTGTAGAAGCGGGAGCCTACAATGAGCAGTTCTTC. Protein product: CAWSVEAGAYNEQFF.

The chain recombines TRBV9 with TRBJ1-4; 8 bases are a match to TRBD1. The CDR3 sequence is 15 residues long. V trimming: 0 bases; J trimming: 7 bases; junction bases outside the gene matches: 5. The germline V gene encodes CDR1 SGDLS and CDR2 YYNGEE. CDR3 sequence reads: CASSVGTGGAEKLFF. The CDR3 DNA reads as TGTGCCAGCAGCGTAGGAACAGGGGGGGCTGAAAAACTGTTTTTT.

CDR3 loop: CASSPVDRYYGYTF. The CDR3 DNA sequence: TGTGCCAGCAGTCCCGTTGACAGGTACTATGGCTACACCTTC. J is TRBJ1-2 and V is TRBV28; a weak D match, TRBD1 (6 bases). CDR3 size: 14 residues. CDR1 and CDR2 from the germline V gene are MDHEN and SYDVKM. Trimming took off 5 bases at V and 3 bases at J, with 13 bases between the two ends.

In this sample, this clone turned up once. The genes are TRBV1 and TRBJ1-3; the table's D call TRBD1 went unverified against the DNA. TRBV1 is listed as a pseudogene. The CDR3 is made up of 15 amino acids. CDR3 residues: CTSSHLRISGNTIYF. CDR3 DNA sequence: TGCACCAGCAGCCATCTCAGAATCTCTGGAAACACCATATATTTT.